These T cell receptor beta chains were read from a single sample in a study of Graves' ophthalmopathy and Graves' hyperthyroidism. Via MiXCR, TCRdb re-called the multiplex PCR reads, giving one row per CDR3 protein. The table lists about 700,000 distinct CDR3 sequences, about 44% of them singletons, with less than 55% in the top ten. Sample: peripheral blood. The receptors here all came from an adult man with Graves' ophthalmopathy. The CDR3 runs from the conserved cysteine through the conserved F or W. The D gene is left open where the match is weak. Clone size is shown for a subset of rows, as once, few, many or a class of expanded clone.

few	TRBD1	TRBV9	TRBJ1-2	TGTGCCAGCAGAGGCACTATGGACAGGGAGAATTACGACTACACCTTC	CASRGTMDRENYDYTF
few	-	TRBV9	TRBJ2-7	TGTGCCAGCAGCCCGTCAGGGGGGTTAACCTACGAGCAGTACTTC	CASSPSGGLTYEQYF
-	-	TRBV7-3	TRBJ2-7	TGTGCCAGCAGCTTTACAGGACCTCTTTACGAGCAGTACTTC	CASSFTGPLYEQYF
-	TRBD1	TRBV15	TRBJ1-2	TGTGCCACCAGCAGAAGACAGGACAGGGATCCTGGCTACACCTTC	CATSRRQDRDPGYTF
many	-	TRBV7-7	TRBJ2-2	TGTGCTAGCAGCCAATTGGGCACCGGGGAGCTGTTTTTT	CASSQLGTGELFF
-	-	TRBV7-9	TRBJ2-2	TGTGCCAGCAGCTTAAAAACCCAAGACGGGGAGCTGTTTTTT	CASSLKTQDGELFF
few	TRBD2	TRBV25-1	TRBJ2-2	TGTGCCAGCAGCTTAGTCGGAGTAGCGGGAGTAACCGGGGAGCTGTTTTTT	CASSLVGVAGVTGELFF
-	-	TRBV2	TRBJ2-7	TGTGCCAGCAGTGAAGATTCGTGGCGGAACCTCTCCTACGAGCAGTACTTC	CASSEDSWRNLSYEQYF
few	TRBD1	TRBV2	TRBJ2-7	TGTGCCAGCAGTGAAGCCGGGACAGGGACCTACGAGCAGTACTTC	CASSEAGTGTYEQYF
few	-	TRBV13	TRBJ1-1	TGTGCCAGCAGGGCTCCGGATGGTCGGAACACTGAAGCTTTCTTT	CASRAPDGRNTEAFF
-	TRBD2	TRBV25-1	TRBJ2-2	TGTGCCAGCAGCGCCCGCCCCCTAGCGGGGGTAAACACCGGGGAGCTGTTTTTT	CASSARPLAGVNTGELFF
-	-	TRBV3-1	TRBJ1-5	TGTGCCAGCAGCCAAGGCACAAATAGCAATCAGCCCCAGCATTTT	CASSQGTNSNQPQHF
-	TRBD2	TRBV20-1	TRBJ2-7	TGCAGTGCTAGCCACCCGGGACTAGCGGGAGTTACCGAGCAGTACTTC	CSASHPGLAGVTEQYF
-	-	TRBV25-1	TRBJ2-2	TGTGCCAGCAGCCTCAGATCTACCGTCGGGGAGCTGTTTTTT	CASSLRSTVGELFF
-	-	TRBV29-1	TRBJ2-2	TGCAGCGTTGAGCCGGGACGCGCCGGGGAGCTGTTTTTT	CSVEPGRAGELFF
once	TRBD1	TRBV25-1	TRBJ1-2	TGTGCCAGCAGTGTACAGGGGACTTACTATGGCTACACCTTC	CASSVQGTYYGYTF
-	TRBD2	TRBV4-2	TRBJ2-1	TGTGCCAGCAGCCAATGGGGGCGGGGGGGCCACAATGAGCAGTTCTTC	CASSQWGRGGHNEQFF
-	-	TRBV7-2	TRBJ2-7	TGTGCCAGCAGATCGACAGACCGACCCTACGAGCAGTACTTC	CASRSTDRPYEQYF
many	-	TRBV20-1	TRBJ1-2	TGCAGTGCAGCAAGGGTGGATGGCTACACCTTC	CSAARVDGYTF
few	-	TRBV20-1	TRBJ1-1	TGCAGTGCTAGTGATAGGGAGGGACCTGAAGCTTTCTTT	CSASDREGPEAFF
many	-	TRBV24-1	TRBJ2-7	TGTGCCACCAGCGACGGGGTCTACTACGAGCAGTACTTC	CATSDGVYYEQYF
-	-	TRBV7-2	TRBJ1-4	TGTGCCAGCAGCCCTCCGGGGGGGTGGGAAAAACTGTTTTTT	CASSPPGGWEKLFF
-	TRBD2	TRBV20-1	TRBJ2-5	TGCAGTACCGAACTAGGACTAGCGGGAGCAGGAGAGACCCAGTACTTC	CSTELGLAGAGETQYF
once	-	TRBV25-1	TRBJ1-1	TGTGCCAGCGTTGAGAGGGGAAGGGGTACTGAAGCTTTCTTT	CASVERGRGTEAFF
-	-	TRBV29-1	TRBJ2-1	TGCAGCGTTGGTCCAGGGAGGAATGAGCAGTTCTTC	CSVGPGRNEQFF
-	TRBD1	TRBV29-1	TRBJ2-2	TGCAGCGTTGTAGGGACAGGGGACACCGGGGAGCTGTTTTTT	CSVVGTGDTGELFF
many	-	TRBV7-9	TRBJ2-7	TGTGCCAGCAGCCGAGCGTCGACGGAGCAGTACTTC	CASSRASTEQYF
few	-	TRBV6-2/TRBV6-3	TRBJ2-2	TGTGCCAGCAGTCTACAGGGATACGGGGAGCTGTTTTTT	CASSLQGYGELFF